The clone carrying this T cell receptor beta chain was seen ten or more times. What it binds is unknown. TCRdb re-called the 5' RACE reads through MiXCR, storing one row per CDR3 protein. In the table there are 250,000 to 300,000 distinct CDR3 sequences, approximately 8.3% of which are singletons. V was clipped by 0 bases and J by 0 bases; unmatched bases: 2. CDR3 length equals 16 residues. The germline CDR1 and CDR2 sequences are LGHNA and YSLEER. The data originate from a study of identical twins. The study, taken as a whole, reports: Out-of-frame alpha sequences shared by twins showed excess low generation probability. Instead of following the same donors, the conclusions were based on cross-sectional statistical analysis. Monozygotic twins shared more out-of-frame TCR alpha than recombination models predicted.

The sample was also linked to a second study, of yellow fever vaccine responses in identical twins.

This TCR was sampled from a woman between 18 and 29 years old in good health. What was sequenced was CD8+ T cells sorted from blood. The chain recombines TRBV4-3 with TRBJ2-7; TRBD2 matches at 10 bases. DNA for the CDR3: TGCGCCAGCAGCCAAGAGGCTAGCGGGAGCTCCTACGAGCAGTACTTC. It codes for CASSQEASGSSYEQYF.